This entry concerns a single TCR beta chain. This record belongs to a study of CD8 T cells in Susac syndrome. Reverse transcription of 0.5 to 1 ug RNA was performed with random hexamers. TCRdb reanalysed the immunoSEQ multiplex PCR reads using MiXCR and keeps one entry per CDR3 protein. The profile covers fewer than 300,000 distinct CDR3 sequences, with about 85% appearing a single time and approximately 0.11% taken by the ten largest. CDR1 is SGHKS, CDR2 YYEKEE, per germline (reference sequence). Trimming shortened V by 0 bases and J by 7 bases, and 13 bases separated the two germline ends. This CDR3 region has 14 residues.

This sequence was found in a human donor with multiple sclerosis. V and J are TRBV5-5 and TRBJ1-1; weak D call: TRBD1 (5 bases). The sequenced sample was CD8+ T cells from PBMCs. The DNA for the CDR3 is TGTGCCAGCAGCTTGGCGTTCGGGGACGGTGAAGCTTTCTTT. Translated, it gives CASSLAFGDGEAFF.